This TCR beta chain was identified during a study of blood T cell repertoires in COVID-19. TCRdb's table, derived via immunoSEQ multiplex PCR, lists solely in-frame clones and lacks some. This sample has 130,000 or so clones; 87% occur once, and the top ten carry 2% to 2.5%. Germline loops: CDR1 MNHNY, CDR2 SVGAGI (reference sequence). CDR3 length: 16 residues. Trimming took 5 bases from V and 2 from J, leaving 13 bases between them. The chain employs TRBV6-6 and TRBJ2-6; weak D call: TRBD2 (6 bases). This receptor was taken from a man in his forties or fifties with active COVID-19. Sequenced material: peripheral blood. The CDR3 loop is CASSLEGGAGANVLTF. CDR3 DNA: TGTGCCAGCAGTCTCGAGGGCGGGGCTGGGGCCAACGTCCTGACTTTC.